Each of the 29 T cell receptor beta chains below was sequenced from the same sample in a study of blood T cells in healthy people across ages. The use of a sample-barcoded 5' primer and a J-beta primer mix characterized a second PCR of roughly 7 to 11 cycles. Each CDR3 protein gets one entry after TCRdb re-called the 5' RACE reads with MiXCR. Here the sample spans under 850,000 distinct CDR3 sequences, 36% being singletons. Source material: blood. The receptors shown here come from a man between 18 and 35 years old in good health.

The rearrangement joins TRBV29-1 to TRBJ1-1; a weak D match, TRBD1 (6 bases). The CDR3 consists of 13 residues. The germline V gene has CDR1 SQVTM and CDR2 ANQGSEA. V was clipped by 4 bases and J by 5 bases, with 14 bases between them. Here the CDR3 reads CSVVQGRDTEAFF. CDR3 nucleotide sequence: TGCAGCGTTGTCCAGGGGAGGGATACTGAAGCTTTCTTT. Combining the CDR3 with reference TRBV29-1 and TRBJ1-1 gives the whole variable domain SAVISQKPSRDICQRGTSLTIQCQVDSQVTMMFWYRQQPGQSLTLIATANQGSEATYESGFVIDKFPISRPNLTFSTLTVSNMSPEDSSIYLCSVVQGRDTEAFFGQGTRLTVV.

This clonotype was detected only a few times. The chain employs TRBV20-1 and TRBJ1-4; D is uncertain. Trimming left V 6 bases short and J 8 bases short, with 16 bases between. Germline V CDR1 and CDR2: DFQATT, SNEGSKA (reference sequence). This CDR3 is 13 amino acids long. CDR3 coding DNA: TGCAGTGCGGCAGGAACTACTCGGGAAAAACTGTTTTTT. This gives the protein CSAAGTTREKLFF.

The sample holds one count of this clonotype. This chain connects TRBV7-2 to TRBJ1-2; tentative D call: TRBD1 (6 bases). Germline V gene sequence: CDR1 SGHTA, CDR2 FQGNSA. V was shortened by 4 bases and J by 7 bases, with 16 bases between the two germline ends. There are 14 residues in the CDR3. DNA for the CDR3: TGTGCCAGCAGCTCCCAGGGGACGCGAGGTGGCTACACCTTC. This codes for CASSSQGTRGGYTF.

The table lists this clonotype with a few counts. The chain couples TRBV6-1 to TRBJ2-7; 8 bases are shared with TRBD1. Per germline, CDR1 MNHNS and CDR2 SASEGT. The CDR3 totals 14 residues. Germline trimming cut 4 bases from V and 0 bases from J; bases unmatched to any gene: 2. The CDR3 DNA sequence: TGTGCCAGCAGTGGGGACAGGAGCTCCTACGAGCAGTACTTC. This encodes CASSGDRSSYEQYF.

This clonotype came up a few times. V gene TRBV12-3 or TRBV12-4 combines with J gene TRBJ1-6; D possibly corresponds to TRBD1 (6 bases). Trimming removed 4 bases from V and 5 bases from J, with 12 bases in between. This CDR3 spans 15 amino acids. The CDR3 reads CASSSGAFNNSPLHF. For the CDR3, the DNA is TGTGCCAGCAGTTCGGGGGCGTTTAATAATTCACCCCTCCACTTT.

About this clonotype itself: This may stem from a read error, because a much larger clone lies one nucleotide away. The chain carries TRBV12-3 or TRBV12-4 and TRBJ2-1; the match to TRBD2 covers 12 bases. TRBJ2-7 explains the end of the DNA better; the J call may be wrong. The CDR3 length is 15 residues. CDR3 sequence reads: CASRTSGGRYNEQYF. The DNA for the CDR3 is TGTGCCAGCAGGACTAGCGGGGGACGATACAATGAGCAGTACTTC.

CDR3 bases: TGTGCCAGCAGCCGGGTCGTGGGAGATACGCAGTATTTT. Protein product: CASSRVVGDTQYF. This chain uses TRBV7-2 with TRBJ2-3; D uncertain. The CDR3 covers 13 residues. V lost 5 bases and J lost 5, with 11 bases in between. Germline CDR1 reads SGHTA; CDR2 reads FQGNSA.

This clonotype has only a few counts. CDR3 protein: CSASPGTASYEQYF. The CDR3 nucleotides are TGCAGTGCTAGCCCCGGGACAGCTTCCTACGAGCAGTACTTC. The chain combines TRBV20-1 with TRBJ2-7; 7 positions agree with TRBD1. This CDR3 comprises 14 residues. V lost 3 bases to trimming and J lost 1 base; unmatched junction nucleotides: 6. The germline CDR1 and CDR2 sequences are DFQATT and SNEGSKA (reference sequence).

V usage is TRBV7-2 and J usage is TRBJ1-4, with 8 nucleotides matching TRBD1. J lost 3 bases, V lost 2 bases, and 5 bases had no gene match. CDR1 is SGHTA and CDR2 is FQGNSA in the germline V gene. The CDR3 sequence is 16 residues long. The CDR3 is CASSLNQGAANEKLFF. In nucleotides, the CDR3 is TGTGCCAGCAGCTTAAACCAGGGGGCAGCTAATGAAAAACTGTTTTTT.

The V call is TRBV15, the J call TRBJ2-7; D not certain. The CDR3 loop spans 12 amino acids. The V gene lost 4 bases and the J gene lost 3 bases, with 7 bases spanning the gap. Germline values: CDR1 LNHNV, CDR2 YYDKDF (reference sequence). This CDR3 is CATSIDNYEQYF. The CDR3 DNA is TGTGCCACCAGCATAGACAACTACGAGCAGTACTTC. Full variable domain (rest looked up from reference TRBV15 and TRBJ2-7): DAMVIQNPRYQVTQFGKPVTLSCSQTLNHNVMYWYQQKSSQAPKLLFHYYDKDFNNEADTPDNFQSRRPNTSFCFLDIRSPGLGDTAMYLCATSIDNYEQYFGPGTRLTVT.

This clonotype has more than one count but fewer than ten. The chain uses TRBV6-2 or TRBV6-3 and TRBJ1-1; no definite D call. Deletions cut 6 bases from V and 0 bases from J, with 8 bases between. From germline, CDR1 is MNHEY and CDR2 SVGEGT. This CDR3 has 13 residues. CDR3 loop: CASRVSMNTEAFF. Here the CDR3 DNA reads TGTGCCAGCAGGGTCAGCATGAACACTGAAGCTTTCTTT.

V and J are TRBV2 and TRBJ1-1, with unresolved D. The CDR3 consists of 17 residues. CDR1 and CDR2 (germline): SNHLY, FYNNEI. The V end lost 2 bases, the J end lost 2 bases, and 18 bases lay between the germline ends. CDR3 sequence: CASSEHRGLPANTEAFF. Written as DNA, the CDR3 is TGTGCCAGCAGTGAACACCGCGGCCTCCCGGCAAACACTGAAGCTTTCTTT.

The genes are TRBV28 and TRBJ2-3; D call uncertain. V was pared by 2 bases and J by 1 base, with 10 bases between. CDR1 and CDR2 from the germline V gene are MDHEN and SYDVKM. The CDR3 contains 15 residues. The CDR3 DNA is TGTGCCAGCAGTTTACTATTACTCCGCACAGATACGCAGTATTTT. Translation gives CASSLLLLRTDTQYF.

This clonotype was observed a handful of times. The V and J genes are TRBV7-2 and TRBJ2-5, with 8 bases aligning to TRBD2. From germline, CDR1 is SGHTA and CDR2 FQGNSA. Trimming cost V 0 bases and J 4 bases; bases outside gene matches: 4. The CDR3 extends over 15 amino acids. DNA for the CDR3: TGTGCCAGCAGCTTAGCCCCAAGCGGGGGAGAGACCCAGTACTTC. Amino acid sequence: CASSLAPSGGETQYF.

This clonotype was counted between two and nine times. The chain is built from TRBV3-1 and TRBJ1-1; D is ambiguous. V lost 0 bases and J 3 bases, leaving 8 bases between the germline ends. CDR3 length equals 14 residues. Germline V CDR1 and CDR2: LGHDT, YNNKEL (reference sequence). This CDR3 is CASSQDFTYTEAFF. As DNA, the CDR3 is TGTGCCAGCAGCCAAGACTTTACATACACTGAAGCTTTCTTT.

Comment on this clonotype: Just one base apart from a much larger clone, this may be a read error. The chain joins TRBV29-1 to TRBJ2-7; 9 bases line up with TRBD1. The CDR3 length is 13 residues. The V gene's germline CDR1 is SQVTM and CDR2 ANQGSEA. V shed 7 bases and J 0 bases; nucleotides not matched to a gene: 4. CDR3 DNA sequence: TGCAGCGGCCGGGACAGGGACTCCTACGAGCAGTACTTC. This sequence encodes CSGRDRDSYEQYF.

In its sample, this clonotype was seen once. The chain links TRBV9 to TRBJ2-5; no reliable D call. CDR1 SGDLS and CDR2 YYNGEE come from the germline V gene. The CDR3 is 11 amino acids. The ends were cut back, 2 bases at V and 11 bases at J, with 10 bases in the middle. The DNA of the CDR3 is TGTGCCAGCAGCGTCACGGATGAGCAGTACTTC. Its protein is CASSVTDEQYF.

This clonotype was seen repeatedly, ten times or more. The chain links TRBV3-1 to TRBJ2-5; D ambiguous. Trimming stripped 1 base from V and 0 bases from J, with 3 bases between. Per the germline V gene, CDR1 is LGHDT and CDR2 is YNNKEL (reference sequence). CDR3 length: 13 residues. The CDR3 region has the DNA TGTGCCAGCAGCCAAGGCAACCAAGAGACCCAGTACTTC. Translation: CASSQGNQETQYF.

The V gene is TRBV4-3, the J gene TRBJ1-6; no definite D call. The V gene lost 0 bases and the J gene lost 5 bases, with 11 bases spanning the gap. The CDR3 consists of 16 residues. CDR1 is LGHNA and CDR2 is YSLEER in the germline V gene. This chain's CDR3 is CASSQDGQENNSPLHF. CDR3 in DNA: TGCGCCAGCAGCCAAGACGGGCAGGAGAATAATTCACCCCTCCACTTT.

The chain links TRBV6-1 to TRBJ2-6; weak D call: TRBD1 (5 bases). Germline V gives CDR1 MNHNS, CDR2 SASEGT. The germline V and J ends were trimmed by 3 bases and 0 bases, with 9 bases remaining between them. This CDR3 is 16 amino acids long. The CDR3 sequence: CASSERQLSGANVLTF. Written as DNA, the CDR3 is TGTGCCAGCAGTGAGCGACAGCTCTCTGGGGCCAACGTCCTGACTTTC.

The CDR3 nucleotides are TGTGCCAGCAGCGGAGATACAGGCTCCGAGCAGTACTTC. Its protein is CASSGDTGSEQYF. This chain links TRBV9 with TRBJ2-4, with D tentatively TRBD1 (5 bases). The DNA end favors TRBJ2-7, so the J call may be wrong. Germline V gene data show CDR1 as SGDLS and CDR2 as YYNGEE. CDR3 length equals 13 residues.

This clonotype was seen more than once but under ten times. The chain recombines TRBV7-9 with TRBJ1-2; D perhaps matches TRBD1 (5 bases). CDR1 and CDR2 (germline): SEHNR, FQNEAQ (reference sequence). CDR3 length equals 14 residues. Trimming stripped 5 bases from V and 0 bases from J, with 10 bases between. CDR3 nucleotide sequence: TGTGCCAGCAGCGAACGGACAACTAACTATGGCTACACCTTC. It encodes CASSERTTNYGYTF.

Here the CDR3 reads CASFSNRDNQPQHF. DNA for the CDR3: TGTGCCAGCTTTTCCAACAGAGACAATCAGCCCCAGCATTTT. This chain joins TRBV6-2 or TRBV6-3 and TRBJ1-5; no clear D gene. Between the trimmed V and J ends, which lost 8 bases and 3 bases, there was a span of 14 bases. This CDR3 spans 14 amino acids. Germline CDR1 reads MNHEY; CDR2 reads SVGEGT.

The rearrangement uses TRBV6-2 or TRBV6-3 and TRBJ2-1, with TRBD1 as a possible D gene (5 bases). Trimming removed 7 bases at V and 0 bases at J, with 10 bases between. Germline V gene sequence: CDR1 MNHEY, CDR2 SVGEGT. The CDR3 is 14 amino acids. The CDR3 loop is CASTQGSSYNEQFF. CDR3 nucleotides: TGTGCCAGCACCCAGGGTAGCTCCTACAATGAGCAGTTCTTC.

At least ten counts were recorded for this clonotype. The chain carries TRBV12-3 or TRBV12-4 and TRBJ2-1; possible D gene TRBD2, 5 bases. This CDR3 has 13 amino acids. Trimming left V 1 base short and J 8 bases short, with 9 bases between. CDR3 residues: CASSLVVGDEQFF. The CDR3 region has the DNA TGTGCCAGCAGTTTAGTCGTGGGAGATGAGCAGTTCTTC.

The chain recombines TRBV20-1 with TRBJ1-2; no reliable D call. V was cut by 6 bases and J by 7 bases, with 27 bases left in between. CDR3 length: 16 amino acids. Germline V gene sequence: CDR1 DFQATT, CDR2 SNEGSKA (reference sequence). Here the CDR3 DNA reads TGCAGTGCACGGCCTGTGGGGATACGAGGGTCGGGTGGCTACACCTTC. It encodes CSARPVGIRGSGGYTF.

Only a few counts were recorded for this clonotype. This CDR3 reads CASSLMTDSLSGTEAFF. CDR3 nucleotides: TGTGCCAGCAGTTTGATGACGGACAGCTTATCGGGCACTGAAGCTTTCTTT. V usage is TRBV12-3 or TRBV12-4 and J usage is TRBJ1-1; D may be TRBD1 (6 bases). The CDR3 runs 17 residues. V lost 3 bases and J lost 4, with 21 bases in between.

V usage is TRBV7-9 and J usage is TRBJ2-7; TRBD1 matches at 10 bases. Germline loops: CDR1 SEHNR, CDR2 FQNEAQ (reference sequence). V lost 4 bases and J lost 10; bases outside the gene matches: 10. This CDR3 spans 14 amino acids. CDR3 amino acids: CASSYDRGQEAQYF. CDR3 coding DNA: TGTGCCAGCAGCTACGACAGGGGGCAAGAGGCCCAGTACTTC.

This clonotype has a count of ten or more. The chain joins TRBV7-2 to TRBJ2-7; 7 bases line up with TRBD1. The CDR3 sequence is 14 residues long. From germline, CDR1 is SGHTA and CDR2 FQGNSA. Trimming removed 6 bases from V and 7 bases from J; junction bases left unmatched: 12. CDR3 amino acids: CASRIRQGSGEQYF. The DNA of the CDR3 is TGTGCCAGCAGGATAAGACAGGGATCGGGGGAGCAGTACTTC.